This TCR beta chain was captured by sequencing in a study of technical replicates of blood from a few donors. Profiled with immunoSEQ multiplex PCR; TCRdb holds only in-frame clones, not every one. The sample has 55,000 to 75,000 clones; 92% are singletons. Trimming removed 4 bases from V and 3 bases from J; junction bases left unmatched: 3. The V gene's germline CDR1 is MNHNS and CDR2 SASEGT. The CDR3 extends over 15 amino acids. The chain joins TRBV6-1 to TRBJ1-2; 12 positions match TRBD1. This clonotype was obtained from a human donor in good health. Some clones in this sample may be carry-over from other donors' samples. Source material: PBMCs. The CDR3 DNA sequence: TGTGCCAGCAGTGTAGGGACAGGGGGCGACTATGGCTACACCTTC. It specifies CASSVGTGGDYGYTF.